This T cell receptor beta chain derives from a study of blood T cell repertoires in COVID-19. Study in general: The United States, Italy and Spain supplied acute and convalescent COVID-19 samples. Sources were T cells, B-cell-depleted T cells, or PBMCs; the material itself was cDNA or gDNA.

The CDR3 runs to 14 residues. Germline V CDR1 and CDR2: LGHDT, YNNKEL (reference sequence). Trimming pared 1 base from V and 0 bases from J, leaving 5 bases between. Original data processing: For nucleated cells, counts were estimated from reference gene primer amplification. This table comes from immunoSEQ multiplex PCR, and its TCRdb copy is limited to in-frame clones, with some not included. V and J calls plus clone size are reproduced from that table; the DNA served to infer D and trimming. Of tens of thousands of clones in the sample, around 89% were seen once. Sample: peripheral blood. The chain links TRBV3-1 (or the pseudogene TRBV3-2) to TRBJ2-3, with D unresolved. The receptor's source is a man aged 50 to 60 with acute or convalescent COVID-19. CDR3 loop: CASSQVSSTDTQYF. CDR3 in DNA: TGTGCCAGCAGCCAAGTGAGTAGCACAGATACGCAGTATTTT.